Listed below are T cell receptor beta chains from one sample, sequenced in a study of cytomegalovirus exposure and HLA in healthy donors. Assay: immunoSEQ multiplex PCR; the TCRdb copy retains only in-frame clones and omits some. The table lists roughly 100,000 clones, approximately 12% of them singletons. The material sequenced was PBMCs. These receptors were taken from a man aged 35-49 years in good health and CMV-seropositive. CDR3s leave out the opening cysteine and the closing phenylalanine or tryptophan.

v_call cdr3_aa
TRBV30 AWSDWSETQY
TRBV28 ASSSTAGTPNEKLF
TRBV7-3 ASSLRLGELF
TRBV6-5 ASSYQGSYGYT
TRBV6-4 ASEYIHEQF
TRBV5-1 ASRGHQNTEAF
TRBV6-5 ASSYASGLTYNEQF
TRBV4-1 ASGDTGNNQPQH
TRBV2 ASRPLAGVSYEQY
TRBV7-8 ASSLSAGFSNQPQH
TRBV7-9 ASRPDRESFSYEQY
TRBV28 ASSLGTQETQY
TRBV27 ASSAQGTEAF
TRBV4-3 ASSQAATSGEQY
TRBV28 ASSLGGADNYGYT
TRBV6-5 ASSVDRGNQPQH
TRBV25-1 ASTGHSGNTIY
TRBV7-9 ASSTGTGGNYGYT
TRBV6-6 ASSLPRGDFYEQY
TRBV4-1 ASSQVYGEYGYT
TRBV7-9 ASSRQNTEAF
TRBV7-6 ASSLGTGGQFEALF
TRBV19 ASSILGAEEGQPQH
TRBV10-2 ASSGTGTGVRETQY
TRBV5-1 ASSVRDRATSGNTIY
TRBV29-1 SVGGHYTDTQY
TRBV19 ASSIPGQGESTDTQY
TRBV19 ASSLGLANTEAF
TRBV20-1 SALRAGEQY
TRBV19 ASSGPSVGEGRTDTQY
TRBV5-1 ASSISQAGGRGEQF
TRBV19 ASSIGSTGRNTEAF
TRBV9 ASSAGGGVGETQY
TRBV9 ASSVGSSGTYEQY
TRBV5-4 ASSLSFQTEAF